The next 5 T cell receptor beta chains were all read from a single sample in a study of blood T cell repertoires in COVID-19. Here immunoSEQ multiplex PCR was the method, and the copy in TCRdb shows in-frame clones only, minus some. Of 100,000 to 130,000 clones in the sample, under 85% are singletons; the top ten hold 4% to 4.5%. Material: peripheral blood. The source of these receptors is a woman in her seventies with acute or convalescent COVID-19.

The chain links TRBV28 to TRBJ1-4; TRBD1 matches at 10 bases. Trimming removed 7 bases from V and 8 bases from J; junction bases left unmatched: 10. The CDR3 length is 15 residues. Per germline, CDR1 MDHEN and CDR2 SYDVKM. CDR3 bases: TGTGCCAGCACTCTATCGGACAGGGGGGGAGAAAAACTGTTTTTT. It yields the protein CASTLSDRGGEKLFF.

The chain employs TRBV28 and TRBJ1-1; 9 positions agree with TRBD1. This CDR3 comprises 14 residues. The J segment lost 10 bases and the V segment lost 0 bases, leaving 6 bases of the junction unmatched. Looked up from germline, CDR1 is MDHEN and CDR2 is SYDVKM. CDR3 amino acids: CASSLWTGGKGAFF. The CDR3 DNA reads TGTGCCAGCAGTTTATGGACAGGGGGTAAGGGAGCTTTCTTT.

The chain links TRBV4-2 to TRBJ2-2, with 9 bases matching TRBD1. The J segment lost 4 bases and the V segment lost 1 base, leaving 7 bases of the junction unmatched. Germline CDR1 and CDR2: LGHNA and YNFKEQ. CDR3 size: 17 residues. The CDR3 region has the DNA TGTGCCAGCAGCCAAGCCGAGACAGGGGGGGTCACCGGGGAGCTGTTTTTT. Its translation is CASSQAETGGVTGELFF.

CDR3 region: CASSLEPGLNYGYTF. Here the CDR3 DNA reads TGCGCCAGCAGCTTGGAGCCAGGACTAAACTATGGCTACACCTTC. The rearrangement joins TRBV5-1 to TRBJ1-2; D remains unclear. CDR3 length equals 15 residues. Germline lookup yields CDR1 SGHRS and CDR2 YFSETQ. V was pared by 0 bases and J by 2 bases, with 11 bases between.

This chain connects TRBV7-9 to TRBJ2-7; 11 nucleotides line up with TRBD1. The CDR3 length is 16 residues. V lost 4 bases, J lost 3 bases, and 8 bases stayed unmatched. Germline V CDR1 and CDR2: SEHNR, FQNEAQ (reference sequence). CDR3 DNA: TGTGCCAGCAGCTCCCCCCCCGGGACAGGGGGCTACGAGCAGTACTTC. Amino acid sequence: CASSSPPGTGGYEQYF. Based on the CDR3 plus reference TRBV7-9 and TRBJ2-7, the full variable domain is DTGVSQNPRHKITKRGQNVTFRCDPISEHNRLYWYRQTLGQGPEFLTYFQNEAQLEKSRLLSDRFSAERPKGSFSTLEIQRTEQGDSAMYLCASSSPPGTGGYEQYFGPGTRLTVT.